This T cell receptor beta chain was profiled in a study of blood T cell repertoires in COVID-19. The CDR3 runs 11 residues. Germline assignment: CDR1 DFQATT and CDR2 SNEGSKA (reference sequence). In the original processing: Using reference gene primer amplification, nucleated cell counts were estimated. Data came from immunoSEQ multiplex PCR; TCRdb stores just in-frame clones and leaves some out. V, J and clone size were drawn from that table, and D and trimming were deduced from the DNA. This sample carries around 160,000 clones, more than 75% of them seen once, and the ten largest clones take under 15%.

The clonotype comes from a man in his sixties with active or convalescent COVID-19. The V gene is TRBV20-1, the J gene TRBJ2-7; TRBD1 might be the D (6 bases). The sample comprised peripheral blood. CDR3 loop: CRVRGCREQYF. CDR3 bases: TGCAGGGTAAGGGGGTGTCGGGAGCAGTACTTC.